This is a list of T cell receptor beta chains from one sample in a study of blood T cell repertoires in COVID-19. This table comes from immunoSEQ multiplex PCR, and its TCRdb copy is limited to in-frame clones, with some not included. Of about 200,000 clones listed, 75% to 85% are singletons. The sample comprised peripheral blood. Every receptor here comes from a woman in her 70s with COVID-19, enrolled during active disease. Both conserved end residues are part of each CDR3. The order of the fields is D gene, J gene, V gene, clone size, CDR3 length, CDR3 protein, CDR3 DNA. A D gene is named only where the DNA matches it firmly. A clone size is listed for some rows: how often the clone was seen (once, few, many), or a class if it is expanded.

d_call: NA
j_call: TRBJ2-7
v_call: TRBV7-9
clone_size: medium-sized
cdr3_length: 11
cdr3_aa: CASTMVGEQYF
cdr3_nt: TGTGCCAGCACCATGGTCGGCGAGCAGTACTTC

d_call: NA
j_call: TRBJ1-5
v_call: TRBV11-2
clone_size: NA
cdr3_length: 14
cdr3_aa: CASSRSNSNQPQHF
cdr3_nt: TGTGCCAGCAGTCGGAGTAATAGCAATCAGCCCCAGCATTTT

d_call: NA
j_call: TRBJ2-2
v_call: TRBV3-1/TRBV3-2
clone_size: NA
cdr3_length: 15
cdr3_aa: CASSLNRGGTGELFF
cdr3_nt: TGTGCCAGCAGCCTGAACAGGGGGGGGACCGGGGAGCTGTTTTTT

d_call: TRBD2
j_call: TRBJ2-2
v_call: TRBV4-2
clone_size: NA
cdr3_length: 17
cdr3_aa: CASSAASSGSSTGELFF
cdr3_nt: TGTGCCAGCAGCGCGGCAAGTAGCGGGAGCTCCACCGGGGAGCTGTTTTTT

d_call: TRBD2
j_call: TRBJ2-2
v_call: TRBV5-6
clone_size: NA
cdr3_length: 16
cdr3_aa: CASMGLAAFNTGELFF
cdr3_nt: TGTGCCAGCATGGGACTAGCGGCTTTCAACACCGGGGAGCTGTTTTTT

d_call: NA
j_call: TRBJ1-2
v_call: TRBV4-1
clone_size: NA
cdr3_length: 16
cdr3_aa: CASSHPDDRGKGGYTF
cdr3_nt: TGCGCCAGCAGCCACCCAGACGACAGAGGTAAGGGTGGCTACACCTTC

d_call: TRBD1
j_call: TRBJ1-5
v_call: TRBV6-2/TRBV6-3
clone_size: NA
cdr3_length: 15
cdr3_aa: CASSARTGGYQPQHF
cdr3_nt: TGTGCCAGCAGTGCAAGAACAGGGGGCTATCAGCCCCAGCATTTT

d_call: TRBD1
j_call: TRBJ2-5
v_call: TRBV28
clone_size: NA
cdr3_length: 13
cdr3_aa: CASRRQGRETQYF
cdr3_nt: TGTGCCAGCAGGCGACAGGGTAGAGAGACCCAGTACTTC

d_call: TRBD1
j_call: TRBJ2-1
v_call: TRBV19
clone_size: few
cdr3_length: 13
cdr3_aa: CASSIQGAGEQFF
cdr3_nt: TGTGCCAGTAGTATACAGGGGGCAGGTGAGCAGTTCTTC

d_call: NA
j_call: TRBJ2-3
v_call: TRBV5-4
clone_size: few
cdr3_length: 14
cdr3_aa: CASSLGPSTDTQYF
cdr3_nt: TGTGCCAGCAGCTTGGGGCCTAGCACAGATACGCAGTATTTT

d_call: TRBD2
j_call: TRBJ2-1
v_call: TRBV7-2
clone_size: NA
cdr3_length: 16
cdr3_aa: CASSLSERLAGDEQFF
cdr3_nt: TGTGCCAGCAGCTTATCCGAGCGACTAGCGGGAGATGAGCAGTTCTTC

d_call: NA
j_call: TRBJ2-6
v_call: TRBV27
clone_size: once
cdr3_length: 16
cdr3_aa: CASKGQGRSGANVLTF
cdr3_nt: TGTGCCAGCAAGGGGCAGGGTCGCTCTGGGGCCAACGTCCTGACTTTC

d_call: TRBD1
j_call: TRBJ2-2
v_call: TRBV24-1
clone_size: NA
cdr3_length: 16
cdr3_aa: CATSDFGQAATGELFF
cdr3_nt: TGTGCCACCAGTGATTTCGGACAGGCTGCCACCGGGGAGCTGTTTTTT

d_call: NA
j_call: TRBJ1-1
v_call: TRBV7-3
clone_size: NA
cdr3_length: 18
cdr3_aa: CASSRGSGTLKMNTEAFF
cdr3_nt: TGTGCCAGCAGCCGGGGAAGCGGTACTCTTAAAATGAACACTGAAGCTTTCTTT